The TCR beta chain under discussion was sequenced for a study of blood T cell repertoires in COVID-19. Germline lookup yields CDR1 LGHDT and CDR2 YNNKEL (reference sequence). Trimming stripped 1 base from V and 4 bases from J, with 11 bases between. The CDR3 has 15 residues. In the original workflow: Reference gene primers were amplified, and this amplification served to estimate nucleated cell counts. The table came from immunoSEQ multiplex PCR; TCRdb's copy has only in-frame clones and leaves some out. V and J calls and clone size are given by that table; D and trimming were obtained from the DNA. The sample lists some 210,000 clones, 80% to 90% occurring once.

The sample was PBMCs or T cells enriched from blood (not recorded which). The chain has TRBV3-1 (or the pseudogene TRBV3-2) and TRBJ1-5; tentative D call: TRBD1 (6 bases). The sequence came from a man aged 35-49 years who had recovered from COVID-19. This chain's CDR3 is CASSQVRGANQPQHF. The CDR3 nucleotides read TGTGCCAGCAGCCAAGTTCGGGGGGCGAATCAGCCCCAGCATTTT.